Here is one T cell receptor (beta chain) with its context. This entry belongs to a study of T cell changes during pregnancy in multiple sclerosis. Method: immunoSEQ multiplex PCR; TCRdb's copy keeps in-frame clones and lacks some. The sample carries tens of thousands of clones, 80% to 90% recorded once. The sequencing here drew on peripheral blood, taken in the first trimester of pregnancy. This clonotype was obtained from a female donor in good health, enrolled as a control in a pregnancy study.

This CDR3 is CASLREGSYNEQFF. As DNA, the CDR3 is TGCGCCAGCTTGAGGGAGGGATCCTACAATGAGCAGTTCTTC. The chain joins TRBV5-1 to TRBJ2-1, with 7 bases identical to TRBD2. Germline trimming cut 7 bases from V and 1 base from J; bases unmatched to any gene: 5. The germline V gene encodes CDR1 SGHRS and CDR2 YFSETQ. This CDR3 region has 14 residues.